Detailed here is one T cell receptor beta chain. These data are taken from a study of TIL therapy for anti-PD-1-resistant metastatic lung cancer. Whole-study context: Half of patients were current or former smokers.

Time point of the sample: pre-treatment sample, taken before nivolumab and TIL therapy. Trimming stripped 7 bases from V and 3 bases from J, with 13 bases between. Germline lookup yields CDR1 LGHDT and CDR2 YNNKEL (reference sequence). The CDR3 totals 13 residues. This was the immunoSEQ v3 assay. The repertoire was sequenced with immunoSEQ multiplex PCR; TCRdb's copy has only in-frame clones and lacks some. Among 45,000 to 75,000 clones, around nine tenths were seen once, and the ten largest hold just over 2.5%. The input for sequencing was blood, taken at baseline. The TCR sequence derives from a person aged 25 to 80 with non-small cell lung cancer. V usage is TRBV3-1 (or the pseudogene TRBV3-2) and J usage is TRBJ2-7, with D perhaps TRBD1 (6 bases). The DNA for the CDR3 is TGTGCCAGCACCGGGGACAACTACTACGAGCAGTACTTC. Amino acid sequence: CASTGDNYYEQYF.